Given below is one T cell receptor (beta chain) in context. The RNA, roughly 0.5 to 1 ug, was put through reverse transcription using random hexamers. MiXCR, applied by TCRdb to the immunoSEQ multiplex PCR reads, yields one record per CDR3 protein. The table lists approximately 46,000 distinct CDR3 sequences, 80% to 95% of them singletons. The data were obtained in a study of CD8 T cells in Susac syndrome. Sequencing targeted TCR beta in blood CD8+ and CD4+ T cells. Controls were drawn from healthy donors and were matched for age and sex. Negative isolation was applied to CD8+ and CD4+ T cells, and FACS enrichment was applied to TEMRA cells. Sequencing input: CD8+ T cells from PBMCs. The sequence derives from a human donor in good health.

Here the CDR3 reads CASSFDRGRIYEQYF. CDR3 bases: TGTGCCAGCAGTTTCGACAGGGGGCGAATCTACGAGCAGTACTTC. The rearrangement joins TRBV6-9 to TRBJ2-7; 10 positions match TRBD1. Per germline, CDR1 MNHGY and CDR2 SVAAGI. The CDR3 has 15 amino acids. The V and J ends lost 4 bases and 3 bases, in that order; junction bases with no gene match: 6.